These 20 T cell receptor beta chains came from one sample sequenced in a study of cytomegalovirus exposure and HLA in healthy donors. The PCR made use of 60 Vbeta and 13 Jbeta primers. The method was immunoSEQ multiplex PCR; TCRdb's version includes in-frame clones alone and lacks a portion of them. Of about 40,000 clones listed, approximately 90% are singletons. Input material: PBMCs. Every receptor here comes from a woman in her forties in good health and CMV-seropositive.

V is TRBV20-1 and J is TRBJ2-1; D ambiguous. The V gene's germline CDR1 is DFQATT and CDR2 SNEGSKA (reference sequence). The CDR3 extends over 11 amino acids. Trimming stripped 1 base from V and 7 bases from J, with 5 bases between. CDR3 nucleotides: TGCAGTGCTAGAGTTCATAATGAGCAGTTCTTC. It specifies CSARVHNEQFF.

The V and J genes are TRBV18 and TRBJ2-7; weak D call: TRBD1 (5 bases). This CDR3 spans 13 amino acids. Trimming pared 3 bases from V and 2 bases from J, leaving 8 bases between. The germline V gene encodes CDR1 KGHSH and CDR2 LQKENI. The CDR3 nucleotides are TGTGCCAGCTCACCCCAGGGTCCCTACGAGCAGTACTTC. As protein: CASSPQGPYEQYF.

J is TRBJ1-2 and V is TRBV7-9; 10 nucleotides match TRBD1. CDR1 and CDR2 (germline): SEHNR, FQNEAQ (reference sequence). The CDR3 loop spans 14 amino acids. J was trimmed by 2 bases and V by 6 bases; bases with no gene match: 3. The CDR3 DNA reads TGTGCCAGCAGATTGGGACAGGGGAACTATGGCTACACCTTC. Translating gives CASRLGQGNYGYTF. The variable domain in full, with the rest retrieved from reference TRBV7-9 and TRBJ1-2, is DTGVSQNPRHKITKRGQNVTFRCDPISEHNRLYWYRQTLGQGPEFLTYFQNEAQLEKSRLLSDRFSAERPKGSFSTLEIQRTEQGDSAMYLCASRLGQGNYGYTFGSGTRLTVV.

The chain joins TRBV2 to TRBJ2-7, with D unresolved. In germline, CDR1 is SNHLY, CDR2 FYNNEI. V shed 7 bases and J shed 9 bases, with 16 bases lying between them. The CDR3 is 12 residues long. DNA for the CDR3: TGTGCCAGCACCCCAGGTGGGTCCGGGCAGTACTTC. Amino acids: CASTPGGSGQYF.

V and J are TRBV5-8 and TRBJ1-2; no definite D call. Trimming pared 0 bases from V and 5 bases from J, leaving 14 bases between. The CDR3 extends over 15 amino acids. Germline values: CDR1 SGHTS, CDR2 YDEGEE. CDR3 protein: CASSLAIGLGYGYTF. The DNA of the CDR3 is TGTGCCAGCAGCTTGGCCATCGGACTAGGGTATGGCTACACCTTC.

This clone ranks as medium-sized. This chain joins TRBV11-2 and TRBJ2-7; TRBD1 might be the D (5 bases). Looked up from germline, CDR1 is SGHAT and CDR2 is FQNNGV. Trimming took off 1 base at V and 2 bases at J, with 9 bases between the two ends. The CDR3 loop spans 14 amino acids. CDR3 DNA: TGTGCCAGCAGCTTAGGGCAGGGAACCTACGAGCAGTACTTC. Its protein product is CASSLGQGTYEQYF. Drawing the rest from reference TRBV11-2 and TRBJ2-7, the complete variable domain is EAGVAQSPRYKIIEKRQSVAFWCNPISGHATLYWYQQILGQGPKLLIQFQNNGVVDDSQLPKDRFSAERLKGVDSTLKIQPAKLEDSAVYLCASSLGQGTYEQYFGPGTRLTVT.

V is TRBV4-3 and J is TRBJ2-1; no firm D call. The V end lost 1 base, the J end lost 8 bases, and 9 bases lay between the germline ends. Germline V lookup: CDR1 LGHNA, CDR2 YSLEER. There are 13 residues in the CDR3. The DNA of the CDR3 is TGCGCCAGCAGCCAAGGAGGTCTTGATGAGCAGTTCTTC. This codes for CASSQGGLDEQFF.

This sequence joins TRBV5-1 and TRBJ2-7; the D gene is possibly TRBD1 (6 bases). This CDR3 region has 15 residues. Per germline, CDR1 SGHRS and CDR2 YFSETQ. The V and J ends lost 0 bases and 2 bases respectively, with 12 bases between them. CDR3 nucleotides: TGCGCCAGCAGCTTGGACGGGACATCGACCTACGAGCAGTACTTC. Amino acid sequence: CASSLDGTSTYEQYF. Drawing the rest from reference TRBV5-1 and TRBJ2-7, the complete variable domain is KAGVTQTPRYLIKTRGQQVTLSCSPISGHRSVSWYQQTPGQGLQFLFEYFSETQRNKGNFPGRFSGRQFSNSRSEMNVSTLELGDSALYLCASSLDGTSTYEQYFGPGTRLTVT.

This clone has just one count. The gene calls are TRBV7-9 and TRBJ2-5; 11 nucleotides match TRBD2. Near its end, the DNA agrees better with TRBJ2-7, so the J call may be wrong. Germline V gene sequence: CDR1 SEHNR, CDR2 FQNEAQ (reference sequence). The CDR3 is 14 residues long. The CDR3 DNA follows: TGTGCCAGCAGCCATAGCGGGGGGGCCTACGAGCAGTACTTC. It codes for CASSHSGGAYEQYF.

This clone was recorded a few times. The gene calls are TRBV6-4 and TRBJ2-3, with 8 bases lining up with TRBD2. J lost 0 bases, V lost 3 bases, and 2 bases had no gene match. Germline CDR1 is MRHNA and CDR2 is SNTAGT. The CDR3 totals 15 residues. The CDR3, as DNA: TGTGCCAGCAGTGAACTAGCGGATAGCACAGATACGCAGTATTTT. Translation: CASSELADSTDTQYF.

Turning to this clone: Different DNA sequences within this sample yield the same CDR3. The chain employs TRBV7-7 and TRBJ2-7; 9 bases agree with TRBD1. The V segment lost 5 bases and the J segment 5 bases; nucleotides outside the gene matches: 10. Germline V CDR1 and CDR2: SSHAT, FNYEAQ (reference sequence). The CDR3 is 15 residues long. The CDR3 region has the DNA TGTGCCAGCAGCCCTACTCGGGACAGGGCCCACGAGCAGTACTTC. Its protein product is CASSPTRDRAHEQYF.

This chain connects TRBV5-4 to TRBJ2-2; possible D gene TRBD1, 5 bases. Germline loops: CDR1 SGHNT, CDR2 YYREEE (reference sequence). V lost 1 base, J lost 1 base, and 8 bases lay in between. The CDR3 is 15 residues long. CDR3 sequence reads: CASSLQGLNTGELFF. DNA for the CDR3: TGTGCCAGCAGCTTGCAGGGCTTGAACACCGGGGAGCTGTTTTTT.

This clone was picked up one time. The chain links TRBV6-6 to TRBJ1-1, with 9 bases lining up with TRBD1. CDR3 length: 14 residues. Germline V gives CDR1 MNHNY, CDR2 SVGAGI (reference sequence). V shed 5 bases, J shed 10 bases, and the junction held 11 bases outside the gene matches. Here the CDR3 DNA reads TGTGCCAGCAGTCCGTTGACGGGACAGGGCGCAGCTTTCTTT. It codes for CASSPLTGQGAAFF.

This rearrangement joins TRBV11-2 to TRBJ2-7, with 7 bases matching TRBD1. The CDR3 contains 15 residues. The V and J ends lost 1 base and 4 bases, in that order; junction bases with no gene match: 7. CDR1 is SGHAT, CDR2 FQNNGV, per germline. The DNA of the CDR3 is TGTGCCAGCAGCTTAGGCAGACAGGGTTTGTACGAGCAGTACTTC. Its protein is CASSLGRQGLYEQYF.

The genes are TRBV7-2 and TRBJ1-1, with D perhaps TRBD1 (5 bases). The CDR3 is 14 amino acids. Germline values: CDR1 SGHTA, CDR2 FQGNSA. Trimming took off 2 bases at V and 0 bases at J, with 7 bases between the two ends. In nucleotides, the CDR3 is TGTGCCAGCAGCTTACAGGGATTGAACACTGAAGCTTTCTTT. This translates into CASSLQGLNTEAFF. The whole variable domain, filled in from reference TRBV7-2 and TRBJ1-1, reads GAGVSQSPSNKVTEKGKDVELRCDPISGHTALYWYRQSLGQGLEFLIYFQGNSAPDKSGLPSDRFSAERTGGSVSTLTIQRTQQEDSAVYLCASSLQGLNTEAFFGQGTRLTVV.

V and J are TRBV7-2 and TRBJ1-4; TRBD1 aligns across 7 bases. The trim removed 3 bases at V and 2 bases at J, leaving 6 bases unmatched. The CDR3 consists of 16 residues. CDR1 and CDR2 from the germline V gene are SGHTA and FQGNSA. The chain's CDR3 is CASSFTGARTNEKLFF. CDR3 DNA: TGTGCCAGCAGCTTTACAGGGGCAAGGACTAATGAAAAACTGTTTTTT.

The chain couples TRBV29-1 to TRBJ1-6; a possible D gene is TRBD1 (6 bases). Germline loops: CDR1 SQVTM, CDR2 ANQGSEA. CDR3 length: 13 amino acids. V was trimmed by 5 bases and J by 7 bases, leaving 12 bases between them. In nucleotides, the CDR3 is TGCAGCGTTCGCGGACAGATGAATTCACCCCTCCACTTT. Translation gives CSVRGQMNSPLHF.

This clone counts as large (0.1 to 1%). Other DNA variants within this sample encode the same CDR3. CDR3 coding DNA: TGTGCCAGCAGTTCCACAGGGGGCAATCAGCCCCAGCATTTT. Encoded protein: CASSSTGGNQPQHF. J is TRBJ1-5 and V is TRBV6-6; 7 bases align to TRBD1. After removal of 4 bases from V and 2 bases from J, the junction contained 2 bases not matched to a gene. CDR1 and CDR2 (germline): MNHNY, SVGAGI (reference sequence). The CDR3 consists of 14 residues.

The chain recombines TRBV25-1 with TRBJ1-2; 7 bases match TRBD1. Unmatched junction bases numbered 10, after V lost 5 bases and J lost 7 bases. The CDR3 spans 14 residues. From germline, CDR1 is MGHDK and CDR2 SYGVNS. The CDR3 is CASSPGHRGSGYTF. The CDR3 DNA follows: TGTGCCAGCAGTCCTGGTCACAGGGGAAGTGGCTACACCTTC.

The rearrangement uses TRBV18 and TRBJ1-5, with D possibly matching TRBD1 (5 bases). Trimming took off 3 bases at V and 2 bases at J, with 11 bases between the two ends. Germline CDR1 KGHSH, CDR2 LQKENI. This CDR3 spans 15 amino acids. This chain's CDR3 is CASSPPPGGNQPQHF. In DNA, the CDR3 is TGTGCCAGCTCACCCCCTCCGGGGGGCAATCAGCCCCAGCATTTT.